The 5 T cell receptor beta chains below come from one sample, sequenced in a study of blood T cell repertoires in COVID-19 (dated by TCRdb to 2018 to 2020). The library was built by means of the immunoSEQ multiplex PCR assay. TCRdb mirrors the immuneACCESS table, restricted to in-frame sequences. Some clones are absent from its copies; in checked studies, under half trace to an unresolved V gene, and the reason for the others is unknown. The sample yields over 65,000 clones; 70% to 90% were counted once. The top ten clones comprise 9.5% to 15% of the sample. Sequenced: peripheral blood. The receptors were sampled from a human donor in a cohort sampled during active COVID-19.

The chain links TRBV19 to TRBJ1-2; 8 bases fit TRBD1. The CDR3 runs to 14 residues. The germline gives CDR1 LNHDA, CDR2 SQIVND (reference sequence). The V and J ends lost 10 bases and 0 bases, in that order; junction bases with no gene match: 7. CDR3 in DNA: TGTGCCACCCGGGACAGGCAATCTAACTATGGCTACACCTTC. Residues: CATRDRQSNYGYTF.

This chain links TRBV5-5 with TRBJ2-1; TRBD2 matches at 11 bases. The CDR3 runs to 19 residues. Germline V gene sequence: CDR1 SGHKS, CDR2 YYEKEE (reference sequence). Trimming at V came to 0 bases and at J to 8 bases, leaving 16 bases not matched to a gene. The CDR3 DNA is TGTGCCAGCAGCTTGGACTTTACGGTAGCGGGGGGGCCTGGGCATGAGCAGTTCTTC. It specifies CASSLDFTVAGGPGHEQFF. The full variable domain, rest sourced from reference TRBV5-5 and TRBJ2-1, is DAGVTQSPTHLIKTRGQQVTLRCSPISGHKSVSWYQQVLGQGPQFIFQYYEKEERGRGNFPDRFSARQFPNYSSELNVNALLLGDSALYLCASSLDFTVAGGPGHEQFFGPGTRLTVL.

V is TRBV14 and J is TRBJ2-7; D is possibly TRBD1 (6 bases). CDR1 and CDR2 (germline): SGHDN, FVKESK. This CDR3 contains 14 residues. V was pared by 0 bases and J by 2 bases, with 8 bases between. The CDR3 sequence is CASSQEGQTYEQYF. The CDR3 nucleotides read TGTGCCAGCAGCCAAGAAGGACAGACCTACGAGCAGTACTTC. Full variable domain (remainder filled in from reference TRBV14 and TRBJ2-7): EAGVTQFPSHSVIEKGQTVTLRCDPISGHDNLYWYRRVMGKEIKFLLHFVKESKQDESGMPNNRFLAERTGGTYSTLKVQPAELEDSGVYFCASSQEGQTYEQYFGPGTRLTVT.

The V gene is TRBV10-3, the J gene TRBJ2-7, with D possibly being TRBD2 (6 bases). V gave up 2 bases and J gave up 6 bases, with 8 bases separating them. Germline V gene sequence: CDR1 ENHRY, CDR2 SYGVKD. The CDR3 spans 12 residues. The CDR3: CAISEGGTEQYF. DNA of the CDR3: TGTGCCATCAGTGAGGGAGGGACCGAGCAGTACTTC.

The chain links TRBV5-4 to TRBJ1-6; 7 nucleotides match TRBD1. This CDR3 has 15 amino acids. In germline, CDR1 is SGHNT, CDR2 YYREEE (reference sequence). J lost 8 bases, V lost 4 bases, and 9 bases had no gene match. The CDR3 spells CASSEQGTAYSPLHF. DNA for the CDR3: TGTGCCAGCAGCGAACAGGGGACTGCGTATTCACCCCTCCACTTT.